This TCR beta chain derives from a study of cytomegalovirus exposure and HLA in healthy donors. The CDR3 is 17 amino acids. V was clipped by 0 bases and J by 9 bases; unmatched bases: 8. The germline CDR1 and CDR2 sequences are LGHNA and YSLEER. Primers included in the PCR were 60 Vbeta and 13 Jbeta primers. Produced via immunoSEQ multiplex PCR; TCRdb's table is partial and in-frame only. This sample has about 140,000 clones, with under 70% found just once. The rearrangement uses TRBV4-3 and TRBJ1-6; 10 nucleotides line up with TRBD1. The sequence came from a woman between 55 and 75 years old in good health and CMV-seronegative. Sequenced input: PBMCs. The CDR3 reads CASSQEVIRQGASPLHF. CDR3 DNA: TGCGCCAGCAGCCAAGAGGTCATTAGACAGGGGGCTTCACCCCTCCACTTT.